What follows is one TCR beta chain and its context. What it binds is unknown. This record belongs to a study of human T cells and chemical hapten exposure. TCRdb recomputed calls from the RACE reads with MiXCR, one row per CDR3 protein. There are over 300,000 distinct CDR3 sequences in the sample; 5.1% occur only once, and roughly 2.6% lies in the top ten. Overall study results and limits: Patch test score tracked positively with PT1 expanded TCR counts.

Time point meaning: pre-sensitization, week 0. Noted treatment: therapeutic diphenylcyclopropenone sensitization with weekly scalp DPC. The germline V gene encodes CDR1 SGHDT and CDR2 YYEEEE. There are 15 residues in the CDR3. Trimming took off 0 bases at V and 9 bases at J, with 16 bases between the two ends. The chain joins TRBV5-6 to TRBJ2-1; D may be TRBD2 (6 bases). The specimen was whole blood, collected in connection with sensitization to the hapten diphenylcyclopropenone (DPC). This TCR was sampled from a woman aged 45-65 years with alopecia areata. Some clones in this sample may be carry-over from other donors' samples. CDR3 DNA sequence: TGTGCCAGCAGCTTGGGGTTAGCGGAGTCTCCTGAGCAGTTCTTC. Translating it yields CASSLGLAESPEQFF.